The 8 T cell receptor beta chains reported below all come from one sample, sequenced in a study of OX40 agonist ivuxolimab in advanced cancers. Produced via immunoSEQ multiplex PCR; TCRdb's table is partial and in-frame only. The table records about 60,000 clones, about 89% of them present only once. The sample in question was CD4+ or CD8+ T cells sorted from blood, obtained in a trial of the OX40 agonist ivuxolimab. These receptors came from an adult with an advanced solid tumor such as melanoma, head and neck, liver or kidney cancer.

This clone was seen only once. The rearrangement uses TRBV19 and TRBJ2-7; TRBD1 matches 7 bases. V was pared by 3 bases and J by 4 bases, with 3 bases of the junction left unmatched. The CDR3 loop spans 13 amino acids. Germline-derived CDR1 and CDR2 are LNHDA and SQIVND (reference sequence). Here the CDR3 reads CASSIRGNYEQYF. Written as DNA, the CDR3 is TGTGCCAGTAGTATCAGGGGGAATTACGAGCAGTACTTC.

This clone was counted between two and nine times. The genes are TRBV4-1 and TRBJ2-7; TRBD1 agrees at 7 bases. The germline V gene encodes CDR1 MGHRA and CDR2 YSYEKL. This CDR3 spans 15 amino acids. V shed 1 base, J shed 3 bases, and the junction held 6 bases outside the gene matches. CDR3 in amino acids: CASSQGQGDSYEQYF. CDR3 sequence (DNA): TGCGCCAGCAGCCAAGGACAGGGCGATAGCTACGAGCAGTACTTC.

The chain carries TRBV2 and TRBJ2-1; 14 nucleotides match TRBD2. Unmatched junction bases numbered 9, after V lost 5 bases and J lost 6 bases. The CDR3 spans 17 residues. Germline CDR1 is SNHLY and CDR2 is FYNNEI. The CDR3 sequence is CASSSTSGRAVGNEQFF. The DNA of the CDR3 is TGTGCCAGCAGTTCGACTAGCGGGAGGGCGGTGGGCAATGAGCAGTTCTTC.

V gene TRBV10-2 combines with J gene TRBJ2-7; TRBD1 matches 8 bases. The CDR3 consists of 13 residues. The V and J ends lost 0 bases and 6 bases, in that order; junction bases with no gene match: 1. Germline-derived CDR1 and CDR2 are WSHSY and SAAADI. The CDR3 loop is CASSESTGVEQYF. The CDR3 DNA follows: TGCGCCAGCAGTGAGTCGACAGGGGTCGAGCAGTACTTC.

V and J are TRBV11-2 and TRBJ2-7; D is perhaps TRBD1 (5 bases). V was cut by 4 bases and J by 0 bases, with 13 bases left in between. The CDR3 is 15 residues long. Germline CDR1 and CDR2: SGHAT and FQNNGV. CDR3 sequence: CASSSETGASYEQYF. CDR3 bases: TGTGCCAGCAGCTCCGAAACAGGTGCCTCCTACGAGCAGTACTTC.

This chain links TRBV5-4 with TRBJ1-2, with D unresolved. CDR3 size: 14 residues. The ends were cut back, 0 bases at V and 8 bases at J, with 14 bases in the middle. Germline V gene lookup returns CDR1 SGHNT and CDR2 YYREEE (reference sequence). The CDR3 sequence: CASSLEVRRFGYTF. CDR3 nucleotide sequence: TGTGCCAGCAGCTTGGAGGTCAGGCGGTTCGGCTACACCTTC.

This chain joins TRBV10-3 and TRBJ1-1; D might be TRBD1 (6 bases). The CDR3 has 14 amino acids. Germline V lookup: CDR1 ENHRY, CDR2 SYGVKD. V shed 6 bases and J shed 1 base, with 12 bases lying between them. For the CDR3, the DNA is TGTGCCATCAGGGGGGGCGCCGAGAACACTGAAGCTTTCTTT. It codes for CAIRGGAENTEAFF.

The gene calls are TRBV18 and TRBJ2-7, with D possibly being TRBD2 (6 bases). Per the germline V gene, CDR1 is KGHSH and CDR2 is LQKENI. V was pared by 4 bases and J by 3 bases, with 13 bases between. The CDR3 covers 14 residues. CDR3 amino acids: CASSREGLNYEQYF. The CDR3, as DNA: TGTGCCAGCTCACGAGAGGGACTGAACTACGAGCAGTACTTC. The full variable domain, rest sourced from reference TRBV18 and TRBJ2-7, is NAGVMQNPRHLVRRRGQEARLRCSPMKGHSHVYWYRQLPEEGLKFMVYLQKENIIDESGMPKERFSAEFPKEGPSILRIQQVVRGDSAAYFCASSREGLNYEQYFGPGTRLTVT.